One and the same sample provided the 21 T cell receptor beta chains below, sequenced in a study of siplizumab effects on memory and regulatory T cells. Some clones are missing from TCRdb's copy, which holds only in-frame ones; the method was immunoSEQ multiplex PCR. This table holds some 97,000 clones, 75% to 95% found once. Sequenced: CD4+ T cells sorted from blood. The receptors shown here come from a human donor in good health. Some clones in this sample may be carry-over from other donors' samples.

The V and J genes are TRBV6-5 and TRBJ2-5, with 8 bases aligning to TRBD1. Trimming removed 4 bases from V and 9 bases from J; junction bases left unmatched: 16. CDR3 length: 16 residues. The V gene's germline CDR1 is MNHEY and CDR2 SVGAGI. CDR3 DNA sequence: TGTGCCAGCAGTTCAAGAGGGACAGGTCCGAGGGTCGCCCAGTACTTC. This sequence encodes CASSSRGTGPRVAQYF.

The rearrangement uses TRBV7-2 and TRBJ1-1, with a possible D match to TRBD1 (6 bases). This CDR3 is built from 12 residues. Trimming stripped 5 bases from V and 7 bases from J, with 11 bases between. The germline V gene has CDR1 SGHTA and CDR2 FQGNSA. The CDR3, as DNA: TGTGCCAGCAGCGAGGGACACCGTGAAGCTTTCTTT. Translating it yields CASSEGHREAFF.

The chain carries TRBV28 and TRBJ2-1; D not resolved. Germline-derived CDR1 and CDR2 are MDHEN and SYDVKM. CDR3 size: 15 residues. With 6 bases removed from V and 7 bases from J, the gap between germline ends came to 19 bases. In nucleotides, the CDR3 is TGTGCCAGCAGCGACTGCACTGGAAGGATAAATGAGCAGTTCTTC. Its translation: CASSDCTGRINEQFF.

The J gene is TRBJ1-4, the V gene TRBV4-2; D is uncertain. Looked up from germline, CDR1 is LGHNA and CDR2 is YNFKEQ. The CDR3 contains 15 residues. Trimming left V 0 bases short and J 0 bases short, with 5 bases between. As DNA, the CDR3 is TGTGCCAGCAGCCAAGAAGTTGCAACTAATGAAAAACTGTTTTTT. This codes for CASSQEVATNEKLFF.

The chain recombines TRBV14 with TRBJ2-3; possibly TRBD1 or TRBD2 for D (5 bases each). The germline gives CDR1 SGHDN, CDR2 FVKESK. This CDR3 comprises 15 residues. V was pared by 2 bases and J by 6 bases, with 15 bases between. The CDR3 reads CASSQLRGPLDTQYF. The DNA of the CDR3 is TGTGCCAGCAGCCAACTTCGGGGCCCTTTGGATACGCAGTATTTT.

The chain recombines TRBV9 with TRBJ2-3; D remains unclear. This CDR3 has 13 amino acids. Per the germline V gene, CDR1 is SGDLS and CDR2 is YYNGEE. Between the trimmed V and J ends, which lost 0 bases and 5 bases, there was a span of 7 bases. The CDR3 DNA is TGTGCCAGCAGCGTAGCTCCCATAGATACGCAGTATTTT. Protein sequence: CASSVAPIDTQYF.

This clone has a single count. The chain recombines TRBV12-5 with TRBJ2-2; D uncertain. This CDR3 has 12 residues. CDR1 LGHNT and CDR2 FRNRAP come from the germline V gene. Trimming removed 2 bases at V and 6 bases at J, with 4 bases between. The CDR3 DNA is TGTGCTAGTGGTTTGAGCGCCGGGGAGCTGTTTTTT. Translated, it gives CASGLSAGELFF.

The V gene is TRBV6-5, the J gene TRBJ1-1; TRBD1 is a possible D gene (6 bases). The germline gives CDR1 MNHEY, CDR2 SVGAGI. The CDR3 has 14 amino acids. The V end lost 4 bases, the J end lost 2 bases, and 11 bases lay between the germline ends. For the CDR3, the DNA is TGTGCCAGCAGTTCCGGGACACCAAACACTGAAGCTTTCTTT. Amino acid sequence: CASSSGTPNTEAFF.

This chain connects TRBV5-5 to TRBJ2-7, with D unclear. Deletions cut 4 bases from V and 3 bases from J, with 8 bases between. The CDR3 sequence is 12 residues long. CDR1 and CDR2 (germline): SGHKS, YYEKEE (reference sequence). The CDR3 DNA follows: TGTGCCAGCAGCCCCGTAGACTACGAGCAGTACTTC. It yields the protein CASSPVDYEQYF.

The chain's CDR3 is CASSRSQETQYF. The CDR3 coding sequence is TGTGCCAGCAGCCGGTCCCAAGAGACCCAGTACTTC. The chain employs TRBV7-9 and TRBJ2-5, with D hard to call. CDR1 and CDR2 (germline): SEHNR, FQNEAQ (reference sequence). The CDR3 runs to 12 residues. V lost 5 bases to trimming and J lost 1 base, with 5 bases between them.

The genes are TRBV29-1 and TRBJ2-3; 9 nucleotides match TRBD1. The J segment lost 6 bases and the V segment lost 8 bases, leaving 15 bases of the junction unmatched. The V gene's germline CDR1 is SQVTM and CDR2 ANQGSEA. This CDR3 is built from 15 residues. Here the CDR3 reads CSPGKSTGGEDTQYF. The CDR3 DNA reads TGCAGCCCCGGAAAAAGTACAGGGGGCGAGGATACGCAGTATTTT.

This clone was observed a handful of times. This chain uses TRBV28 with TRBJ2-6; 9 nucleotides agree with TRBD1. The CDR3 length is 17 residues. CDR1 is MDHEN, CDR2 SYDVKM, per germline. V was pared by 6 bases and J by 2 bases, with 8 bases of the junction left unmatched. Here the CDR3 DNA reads TGTGCCAGCAGGCCAACAGGGGGCGGCCCTGGGGCCAACGTCCTGACTTTC. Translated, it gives CASRPTGGGPGANVLTF.

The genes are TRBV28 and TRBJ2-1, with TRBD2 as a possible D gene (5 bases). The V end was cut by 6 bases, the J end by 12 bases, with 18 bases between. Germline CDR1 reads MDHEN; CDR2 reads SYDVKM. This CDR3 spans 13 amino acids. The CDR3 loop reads CASRGAVIRRQFF. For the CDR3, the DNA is TGTGCCAGCAGGGGAGCTGTAATCAGGCGGCAGTTCTTC.

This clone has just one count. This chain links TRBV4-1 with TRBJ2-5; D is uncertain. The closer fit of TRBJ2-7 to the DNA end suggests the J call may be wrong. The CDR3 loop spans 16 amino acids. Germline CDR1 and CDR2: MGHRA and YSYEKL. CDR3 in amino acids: CASSQEGLRNPYEQYF. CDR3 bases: TGCGCCAGCAGCCAAGAGGGTCTCAGGAATCCCTACGAGCAGTACTTC.

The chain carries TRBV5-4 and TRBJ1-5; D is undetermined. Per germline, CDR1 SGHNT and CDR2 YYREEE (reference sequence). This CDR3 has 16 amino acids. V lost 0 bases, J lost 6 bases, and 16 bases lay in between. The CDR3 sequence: CASSLGPETIVQPQHF. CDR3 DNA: TGTGCCAGCAGCTTGGGTCCCGAGACTATAGTTCAGCCCCAGCATTTT.

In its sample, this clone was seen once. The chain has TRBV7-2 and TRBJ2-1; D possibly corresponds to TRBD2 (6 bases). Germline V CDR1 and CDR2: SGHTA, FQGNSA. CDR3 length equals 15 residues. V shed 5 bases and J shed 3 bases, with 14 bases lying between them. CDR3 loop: CASSENTGVYNEQFF. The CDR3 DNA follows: TGTGCCAGCAGCGAAAACACGGGAGTCTACAATGAGCAGTTCTTC.

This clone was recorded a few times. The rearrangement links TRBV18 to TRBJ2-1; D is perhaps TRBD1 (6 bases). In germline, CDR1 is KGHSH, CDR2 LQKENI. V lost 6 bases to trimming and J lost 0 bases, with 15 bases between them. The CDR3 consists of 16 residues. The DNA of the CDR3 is TGTGCCAGCTCGCCGAGAGACAGGAGCTCCTACAATGAGCAGTTCTTC. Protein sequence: CASSPRDRSSYNEQFF.

The CDR3 coding sequence is TGTGCCAGCAGCTTAGTCGGGGGGAGCGAGCAGTTCTTC. Amino acids: CASSLVGGSEQFF. This chain connects TRBV11-3 to TRBJ2-1; 7 bases agree with TRBD2. J was trimmed by 10 bases and V by 1 base; bases with no gene match: 4. Germline lookup yields CDR1 SGHNT and CDR2 YENEEA. CDR3 size: 13 residues.

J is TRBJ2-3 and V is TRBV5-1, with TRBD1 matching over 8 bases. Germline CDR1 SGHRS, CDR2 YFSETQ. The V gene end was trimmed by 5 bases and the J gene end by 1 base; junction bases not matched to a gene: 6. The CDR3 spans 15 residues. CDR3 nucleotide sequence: TGCGCCAGCAGTTCCGGACAGGGTGGCACAGATACGCAGTATTTT. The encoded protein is CASSSGQGGTDTQYF. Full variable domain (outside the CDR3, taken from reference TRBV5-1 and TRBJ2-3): KAGVTQTPRYLIKTRGQQVTLSCSPISGHRSVSWYQQTPGQGLQFLFEYFSETQRNKGNFPGRFSGRQFSNSRSEMNVSTLELGDSALYLCASSSGQGGTDTQYFGPGTRLTVL.

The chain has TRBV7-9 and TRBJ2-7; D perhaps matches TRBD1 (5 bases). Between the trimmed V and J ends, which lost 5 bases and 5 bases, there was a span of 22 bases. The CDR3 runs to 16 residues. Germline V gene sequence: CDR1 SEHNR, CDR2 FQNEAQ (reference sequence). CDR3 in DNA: TGTGCCAGCAGCATCCCCCTTGTTAGGGGTCACCACGAGCAGTACTTC. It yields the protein CASSIPLVRGHHEQYF.

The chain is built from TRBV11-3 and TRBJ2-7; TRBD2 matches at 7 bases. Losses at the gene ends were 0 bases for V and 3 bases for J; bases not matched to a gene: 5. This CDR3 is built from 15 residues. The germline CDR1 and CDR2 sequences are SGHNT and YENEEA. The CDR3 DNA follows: TGTGCCAGCAGCTTAGACGGGGCTAGCGGCTACGAGCAGTACTTC. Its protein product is CASSLDGASGYEQYF.